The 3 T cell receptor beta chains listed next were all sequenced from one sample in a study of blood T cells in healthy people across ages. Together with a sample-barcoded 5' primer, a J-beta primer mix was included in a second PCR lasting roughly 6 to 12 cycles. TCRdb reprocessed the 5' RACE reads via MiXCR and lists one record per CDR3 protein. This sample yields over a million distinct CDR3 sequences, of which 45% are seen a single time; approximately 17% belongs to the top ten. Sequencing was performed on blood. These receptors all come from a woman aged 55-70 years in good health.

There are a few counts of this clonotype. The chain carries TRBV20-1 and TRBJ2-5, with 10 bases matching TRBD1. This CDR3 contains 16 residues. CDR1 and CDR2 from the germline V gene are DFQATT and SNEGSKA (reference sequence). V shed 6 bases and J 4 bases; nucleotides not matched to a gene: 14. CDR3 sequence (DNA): TGCAGTGCCCCGCCGACCGGGACAGGGGTTGGAGAGACCCAGTACTTC. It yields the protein CSAPPTGTGVGETQYF.

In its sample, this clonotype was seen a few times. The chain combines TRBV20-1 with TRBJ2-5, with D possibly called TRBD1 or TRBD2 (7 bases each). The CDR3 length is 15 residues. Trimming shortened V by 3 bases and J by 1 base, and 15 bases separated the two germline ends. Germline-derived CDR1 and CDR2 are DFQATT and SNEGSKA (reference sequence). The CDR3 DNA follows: TGCAGTGCTAGGACAGGGAGGGAGCCCCAAGAGACCCAGTACTTC. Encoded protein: CSARTGREPQETQYF.

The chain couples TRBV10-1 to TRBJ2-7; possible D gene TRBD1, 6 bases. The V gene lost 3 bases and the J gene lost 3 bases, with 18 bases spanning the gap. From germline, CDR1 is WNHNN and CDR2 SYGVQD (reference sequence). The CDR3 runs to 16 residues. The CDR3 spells CASSESFGTGHYEQYF. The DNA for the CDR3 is TGCGCCAGCAGTGAATCATTCGGAACAGGGCACTACGAGCAGTACTTC.